What follows are 21 T cell receptor beta chains derived from one specimen sequenced in a study of CD8 T cells in ankylosing spondylitis. TCRdb independently ran MiXCR on the 5' RACE reads; one entry per CDR3 protein. The table includes fewer than 200,000 distinct CDR3 sequences, roughly 20% detected once. Sequenced sample: blood, either unsorted or a sorted T cell fraction (not recorded which). The receptors come from a male donor aged 10 to 35 with ankylosing spondylitis or in good health (not recorded which).

The chain combines TRBV20-1 with TRBJ1-5; 7 positions match TRBD1. The CDR3 runs 13 residues. J lost 1 base, V lost 4 bases, and 1 base had no gene match. CDR1 is DFQATT and CDR2 is SNEGSKA in the germline V gene (reference sequence). The CDR3 sequence: CSATTGSNQPQHF. CDR3 nucleotides: TGCAGTGCTACGACAGGGAGCAATCAGCCCCAGCATTTT.

At least ten counts were recorded for this clonotype. The chain is built from TRBV30 and TRBJ1-1, with 7 bases aligning to TRBD1. In germline, CDR1 is GTSNPN, CDR2 SVGIG (reference sequence). The ends lost 5 bases at V and 1 base at J; junction bases unmatched: 1. The CDR3 has 12 amino acids. CDR3 bases: TGTGCCTGGCACAGGGGGAACACTGAAGCTTTCTTT. This gives the protein CAWHRGNTEAFF.

This clonotype was observed at least ten times. The gene calls are TRBV12-5 and TRBJ2-2; D assignment may be TRBD1 or TRBD2 (5 bases each). CDR1 LGHNT and CDR2 FRNRAP come from the germline V gene. The CDR3 loop spans 13 amino acids. V lost 3 bases, J lost 6 bases, and 8 bases lay in between. The DNA for the CDR3 is TGTGCTAGTGGTTTCGAGGGGTCCGGGGAGCTGTTTTTT. Translating gives CASGFEGSGELFF. Based on the CDR3 plus reference TRBV12-5 and TRBJ2-2, the full variable domain is DARVTQTPRHKVTEMGQEVTMRCQPILGHNTVFWYRQTMMQGLELLAYFRNRAPLDDSGMPKDRFSAEMPDATLATLKIQPSEPRDSAVYFCASGFEGSGELFFGEGSRLTVL.

This clonotype occurred many times. The chain joins TRBV7-3 to TRBJ2-3, with TRBD2 as a possible D gene (6 bases). CDR3 size: 15 residues. Germline CDR1 and CDR2: SGHTA and FQGTGA. V shed 5 bases and J shed 0 bases, with 12 bases lying between them. CDR3 protein: CASSIGGPSTDTQYF. Here the CDR3 DNA reads TGTGCCAGCAGCATCGGGGGACCAAGCACAGATACGCAGTATTTT.

The sample holds a few counts of this clonotype. The chain links TRBV29-1 to TRBJ2-3, with unresolved D. This CDR3 has 11 residues. Germline-derived CDR1 and CDR2 are SQVTM and ANQGSEA. With 7 bases removed from V and 6 bases from J, the gap between germline ends came to 11 bases. CDR3 sequence (DNA): TGCAGCGGTGTCCTCGGGGATACGCAGTATTTT. Amino acid sequence: CSGVLGDTQYF.

This clonotype was seen ten or more times. The V gene is TRBV15, the J gene TRBJ2-3, with D tentatively TRBD2 (6 bases). V gave up 1 base and J gave up 4 bases, with 15 bases separating them. This CDR3 spans 16 amino acids. Germline-derived CDR1 and CDR2 are LNHNV and YYDKDF (reference sequence). CDR3 loop: CATSRASGSGADTQYF. Here the CDR3 DNA reads TGTGCCACCAGCAGAGCAAGCGGCTCGGGGGCAGATACGCAGTATTTT.

In this sample, this clonotype turned up many times. The chain joins TRBV12-3 or TRBV12-4 to TRBJ1-2; 9 bases are a match to TRBD1. The CDR3 has 14 residues. The V and J ends lost 6 bases and 8 bases, in that order; junction bases with no gene match: 10. DNA for the CDR3: TGTGCCAGCAGCAGGGGGACAGGGAGTATGGGCTACACCTTC. Its protein product is CASSRGTGSMGYTF.

Ten or more counts support this clonotype. The chain joins TRBV3-1 to TRBJ2-3, with D hard to call. The CDR3 runs to 13 residues. The germline CDR1 and CDR2 sequences are LGHDT and YNNKEL (reference sequence). V shed 6 bases and J shed 2 bases, with 9 bases lying between them. CDR3 bases: TGTGCCAGCAGGCGGCAGAACACAGATACGCAGTATTTT. It is translated as CASRRQNTDTQYF.

This clonotype has only a few counts. The rearrangement uses TRBV29-1 and TRBJ1-1; 8 nucleotides match TRBD1. V was pared by 6 bases and J by 4 bases, with 7 bases of the junction left unmatched. CDR3 size: 13 residues. Germline loops: CDR1 SQVTM, CDR2 ANQGSEA. The CDR3 nucleotides read TGCAGCGTGACGACAGGGGCGGGCACTGAAGCTTTCTTT. This sequence encodes CSVTTGAGTEAFF.

This clonotype showed up many times. The chain has TRBV5-1 and TRBJ2-1; TRBD2 aligns across 14 bases. There are 16 residues in the CDR3. Losses at the gene ends were 4 bases for V and 7 bases for J; bases not matched to a gene: 7. Germline loops: CDR1 SGHRS, CDR2 YFSETQ. CDR3 loop: CASSTGTSGSRNEQFF. In DNA, the CDR3 is TGCGCCAGCAGCACCGGGACTAGCGGGAGTAGAAATGAGCAGTTCTTC.

This clonotype appeared many times. The V and J genes are TRBV12-3 or TRBV12-4 and TRBJ2-2; D is unresolved. The CDR3 contains 13 residues. Trimming took off 6 bases at V and 0 bases at J, with 5 bases between the two ends. The CDR3 DNA is TGTGCCAGCAGCCCTCCGAACACCGGGGAGCTGTTTTTT. This codes for CASSPPNTGELFF.

This clonotype was counted at least ten times. The genes are TRBV2 and TRBJ1-1; D gene unclear. CDR1 is SNHLY and CDR2 is FYNNEI in the germline V gene. The CDR3 runs to 12 residues. V was shortened by 4 bases and J by 3 bases, with 6 bases between the two germline ends. The CDR3 is CASSVGDTEAFF. Here the CDR3 DNA reads TGTGCCAGCAGTGTTGGAGACACTGAAGCTTTCTTT.

This clonotype has more than one count but fewer than ten. The CDR3, as DNA: TGTGCCACCAGTGACTCGTCATGGATGGCCAATGAGCAGTTCTTC. As protein: CATSDSSWMANEQFF. The V gene is TRBV24-1, the J gene TRBJ2-1; D not certain. The CDR3 runs to 15 residues. The V gene's germline CDR1 is KGHDR and CDR2 SFDVKD. V lost 4 bases to trimming and J lost 6 bases, with 15 bases between them.

This clonotype has a count of ten or more. This sequence joins TRBV7-8 and TRBJ2-3, with 7 bases matching TRBD2. Germline CDR1 reads SGHVS; CDR2 reads FQNEAQ. Trimming at V came to 0 bases and at J to 5 bases, leaving 2 bases not matched to a gene. The CDR3 has 14 amino acids. The CDR3: CASSLAGGEDTQYF. DNA of the CDR3: TGTGCCAGCAGCTTAGCGGGGGGGGAAGATACGCAGTATTTT.

The rearrangement uses TRBV20-1 and TRBJ2-1; 9 bases agree with TRBD2. The V gene's germline CDR1 is DFQATT and CDR2 SNEGSKA (reference sequence). The CDR3 consists of 13 residues. CDR3 amino acids: CSAVKAAGGRQFF. The CDR3 nucleotides read TGCAGCGCCGTCAAGGCAGCGGGAGGCCGGCAGTTCTTC.

The table lists this clonotype with many counts. The chain couples TRBV20-1 to TRBJ2-1; 9 bases agree with TRBD2. With V trimmed by 3 bases and J by 5 bases, 11 bases remained unmatched. CDR3 length: 16 residues. Germline lookup yields CDR1 DFQATT and CDR2 SNEGSKA (reference sequence). The chain's CDR3 is CSASWLRTSVNNEQFF. The CDR3 DNA sequence: TGCAGTGCTAGTTGGCTGCGGACTAGCGTCAACAATGAGCAGTTCTTC.

This clonotype came up many times. The gene calls are TRBV5-4 and TRBJ2-6; no reliable D call. From germline, CDR1 is SGHNT and CDR2 YYREEE (reference sequence). The ends were cut back, 2 bases at V and 0 bases at J, with 6 bases in the middle. The CDR3 runs to 15 residues. CDR3 region: CASSFRSSGANVLTF. DNA of the CDR3: TGTGCCAGCAGCTTTCGCAGCTCTGGGGCCAACGTCCTGACTTTC.

The sample holds many counts of this clonotype. The V gene is TRBV12-3 or TRBV12-4, the J gene TRBJ2-1, with D perhaps given as TRBD1 or TRBD2 (5 bases each). This CDR3 is 14 amino acids long. Trimming cost V 5 bases and J 6 bases, with 14 bases left between them. CDR3: CASSIPGTPNEQFF. The CDR3 DNA reads TGTGCCAGCAGTATACCCGGGACCCCCAATGAGCAGTTCTTC.

This clonotype was recorded at least ten times. The chain uses TRBV12-3 or TRBV12-4 and TRBJ1-5; D is perhaps TRBD1 (5 bases). CDR3 length equals 14 residues. V was cut by 8 bases and J by 0 bases, with 11 bases left in between. The CDR3 DNA is TGTGCCAGCCGCCAGGGCTATAGCAATCAGCCCCAGCATTTT. Its protein is CASRQGYSNQPQHF.

This clonotype was seen repeatedly, ten times or more. The chain links TRBV7-2 to TRBJ2-5, with TRBD1 matching 7 bases. Germline CDR1 is SGHTA and CDR2 is FQGNSA. V trimming: 4 bases; J trimming: 5 bases; junction bases outside the gene matches: 13. The CDR3 consists of 16 residues. CDR3 residues: CASSSSPTGNLETQYF. CDR3 nucleotides: TGTGCCAGCAGCTCTTCCCCGACAGGGAACTTGGAGACCCAGTACTTC.

This clonotype has just one count. The gene calls are TRBV7-6 and TRBJ2-1; tentatively, D is TRBD1 or TRBD2 (6 bases each). Germline loops: CDR1 SGHVS, CDR2 FNYEAQ. The CDR3 is 14 residues long. Trimming removed 7 bases from V and 0 bases from J, with 10 bases in between. CDR3 sequence (DNA): TGTGCCAGCAAAAGGGGGGACTCCTACAATGAGCAGTTCTTC. Amino acid sequence: CASKRGDSYNEQFF.